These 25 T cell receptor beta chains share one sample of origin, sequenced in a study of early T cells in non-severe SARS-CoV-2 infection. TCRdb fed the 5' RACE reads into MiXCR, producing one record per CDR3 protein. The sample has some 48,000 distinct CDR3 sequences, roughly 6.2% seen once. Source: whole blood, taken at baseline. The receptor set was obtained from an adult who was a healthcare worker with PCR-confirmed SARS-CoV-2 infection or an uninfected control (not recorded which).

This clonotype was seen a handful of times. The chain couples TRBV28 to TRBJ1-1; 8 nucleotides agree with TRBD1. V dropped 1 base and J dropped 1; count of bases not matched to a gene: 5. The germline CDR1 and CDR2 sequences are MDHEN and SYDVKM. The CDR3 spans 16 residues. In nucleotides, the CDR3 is TGTGCCAGCAGTTTATCAGGGGGCGGGAGGAACACTGAAGCTTTCTTT. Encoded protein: CASSLSGGGRNTEAFF.

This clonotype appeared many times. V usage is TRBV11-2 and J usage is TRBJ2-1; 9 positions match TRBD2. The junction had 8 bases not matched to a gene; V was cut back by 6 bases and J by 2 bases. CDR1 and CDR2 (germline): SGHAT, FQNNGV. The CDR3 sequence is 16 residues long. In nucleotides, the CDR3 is TGTGCCAGCAGTCCCGGGACTAGCATCCCCTACAATGAGCAGTTCTTC. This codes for CASSPGTSIPYNEQFF.

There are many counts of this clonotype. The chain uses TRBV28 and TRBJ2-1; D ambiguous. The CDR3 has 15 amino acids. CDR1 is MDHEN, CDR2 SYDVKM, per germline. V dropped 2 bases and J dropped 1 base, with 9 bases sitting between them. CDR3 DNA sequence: TGTGCCAGCAGTTTACTAGTTGGTTCCTACAATGAGCAGTTCTTC. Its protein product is CASSLLVGSYNEQFF.

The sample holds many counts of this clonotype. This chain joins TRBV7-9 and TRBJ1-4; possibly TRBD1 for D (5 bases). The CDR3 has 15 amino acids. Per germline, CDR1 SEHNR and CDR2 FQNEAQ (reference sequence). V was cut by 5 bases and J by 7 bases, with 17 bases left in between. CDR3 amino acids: CASSLTKGAAEKLFF. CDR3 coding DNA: TGTGCCAGCAGCCTAACGAAAGGGGCGGCTGAAAAACTGTTTTTT.

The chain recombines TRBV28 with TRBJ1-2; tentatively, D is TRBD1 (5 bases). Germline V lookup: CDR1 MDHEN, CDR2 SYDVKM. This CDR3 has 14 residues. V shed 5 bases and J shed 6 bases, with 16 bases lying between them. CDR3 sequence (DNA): TGTGCCAGCAGTACCCCGGCAGGGTGGAATGGCTACACCTTC. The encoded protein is CASSTPAGWNGYTF.

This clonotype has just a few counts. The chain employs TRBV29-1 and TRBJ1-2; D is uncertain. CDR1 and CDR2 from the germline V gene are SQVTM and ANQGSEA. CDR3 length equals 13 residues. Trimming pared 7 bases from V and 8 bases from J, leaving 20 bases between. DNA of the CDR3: TGCAGCGCCCTACCTGCGCTAGATGGGGGCTACACCTTC. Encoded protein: CSALPALDGGYTF. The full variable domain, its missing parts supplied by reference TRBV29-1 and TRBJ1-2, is SAVISQKPSRDICQRGTSLTIQCQVDSQVTMMFWYRQQPGQSLTLIATANQGSEATYESGFVIDKFPISRPNLTFSTLTVSNMSPEDSSIYLCSALPALDGGYTFGSGTRLTVV.

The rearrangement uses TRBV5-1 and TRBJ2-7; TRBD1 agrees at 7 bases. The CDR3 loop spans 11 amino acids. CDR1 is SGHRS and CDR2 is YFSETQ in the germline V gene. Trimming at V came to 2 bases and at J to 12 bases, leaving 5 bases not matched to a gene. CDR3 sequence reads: CASSFGTAMYF. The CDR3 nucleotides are TGCGCCAGCAGCTTCGGGACAGCTATGTACTTC.

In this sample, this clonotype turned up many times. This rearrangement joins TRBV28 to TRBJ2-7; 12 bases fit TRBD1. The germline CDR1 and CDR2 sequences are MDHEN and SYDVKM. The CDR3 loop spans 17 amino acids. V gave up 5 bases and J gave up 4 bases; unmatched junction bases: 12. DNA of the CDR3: TGTGCCAGCAGTCGCTTTGCGGGACAGGGGGCCCGTTACGAGCAGTACTTC. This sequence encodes CASSRFAGQGARYEQYF.

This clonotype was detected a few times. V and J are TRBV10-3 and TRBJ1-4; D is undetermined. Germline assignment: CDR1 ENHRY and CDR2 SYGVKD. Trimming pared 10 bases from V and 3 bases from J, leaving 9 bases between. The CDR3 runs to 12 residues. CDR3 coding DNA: TGTGCCACCCGGTCTCCTAATGAAAAACTGTTTTTT. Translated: CATRSPNEKLFF.

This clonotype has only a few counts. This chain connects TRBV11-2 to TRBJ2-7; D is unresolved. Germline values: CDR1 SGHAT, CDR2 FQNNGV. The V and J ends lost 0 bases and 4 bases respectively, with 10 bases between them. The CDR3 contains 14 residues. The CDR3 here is CASSLEVIGYEQYF. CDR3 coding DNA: TGTGCCAGCAGCTTAGAGGTAATCGGTTACGAGCAGTACTTC.

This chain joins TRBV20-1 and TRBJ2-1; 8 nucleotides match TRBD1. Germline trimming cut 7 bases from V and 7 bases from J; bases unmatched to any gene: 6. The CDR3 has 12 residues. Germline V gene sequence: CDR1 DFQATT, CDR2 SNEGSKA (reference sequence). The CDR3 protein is CSGTGRGNEQFF. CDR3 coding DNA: TGCAGTGGGACAGGGAGAGGGAATGAGCAGTTCTTC.

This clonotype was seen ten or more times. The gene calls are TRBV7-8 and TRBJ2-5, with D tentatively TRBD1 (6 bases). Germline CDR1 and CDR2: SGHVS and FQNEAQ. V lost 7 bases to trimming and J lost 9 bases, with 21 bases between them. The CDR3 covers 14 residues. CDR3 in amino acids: CASTGFPGAGAQYF. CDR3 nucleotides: TGTGCCAGCACCGGATTCCCAGGGGCCGGGGCCCAGTACTTC.

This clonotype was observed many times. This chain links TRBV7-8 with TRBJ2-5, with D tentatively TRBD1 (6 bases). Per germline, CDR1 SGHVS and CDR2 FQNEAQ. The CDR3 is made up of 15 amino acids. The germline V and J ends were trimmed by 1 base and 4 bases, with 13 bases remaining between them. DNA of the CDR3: TGTGCCAGCAGCTTAGATCGCAGGGGTACAGAGACCCAGTACTTC. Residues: CASSLDRRGTETQYF.

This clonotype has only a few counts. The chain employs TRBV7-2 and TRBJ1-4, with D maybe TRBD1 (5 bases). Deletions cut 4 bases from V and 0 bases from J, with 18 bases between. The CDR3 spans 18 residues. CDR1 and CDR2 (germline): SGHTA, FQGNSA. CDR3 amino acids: CASSSNPTQETTNEKLFF. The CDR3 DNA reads TGTGCCAGCAGCTCCAACCCTACACAGGAAACAACTAATGAAAAACTGTTTTTT.

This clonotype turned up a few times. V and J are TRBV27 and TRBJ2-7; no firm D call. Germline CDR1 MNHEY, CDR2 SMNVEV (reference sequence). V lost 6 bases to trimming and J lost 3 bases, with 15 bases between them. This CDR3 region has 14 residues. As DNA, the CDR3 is TGTGCCAGCAGCCCTGGTGGGGTAAGCTACGAGCAGTACTTC. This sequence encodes CASSPGGVSYEQYF.

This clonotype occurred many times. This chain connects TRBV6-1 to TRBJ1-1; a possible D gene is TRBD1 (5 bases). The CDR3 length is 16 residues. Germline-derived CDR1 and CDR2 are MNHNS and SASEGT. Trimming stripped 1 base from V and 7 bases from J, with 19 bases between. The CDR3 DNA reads TGTGCCAGCAGTGAAGAATGGGCAGGGAAAAAAAGTGAAGCTTTCTTT. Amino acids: CASSEEWAGKKSEAFF.

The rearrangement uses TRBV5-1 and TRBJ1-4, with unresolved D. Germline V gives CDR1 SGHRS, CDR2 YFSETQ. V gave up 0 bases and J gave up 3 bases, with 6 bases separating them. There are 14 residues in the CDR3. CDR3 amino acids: CASSLETANEKLFF. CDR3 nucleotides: TGCGCCAGCAGCTTGGAAACAGCTAATGAAAAACTGTTTTTT.

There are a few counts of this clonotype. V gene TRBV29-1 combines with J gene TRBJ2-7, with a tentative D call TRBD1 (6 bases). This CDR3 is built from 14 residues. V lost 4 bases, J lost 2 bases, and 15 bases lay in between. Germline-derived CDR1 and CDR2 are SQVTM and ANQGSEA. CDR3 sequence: CSVVYRERPYEQYF. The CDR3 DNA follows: TGCAGCGTTGTATACAGGGAAAGACCCTACGAGCAGTACTTC.

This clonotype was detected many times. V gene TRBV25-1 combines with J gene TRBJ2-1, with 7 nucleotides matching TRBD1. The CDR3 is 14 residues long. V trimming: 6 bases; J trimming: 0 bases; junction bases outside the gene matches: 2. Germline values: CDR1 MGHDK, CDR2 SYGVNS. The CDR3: CASRTGSSYNEQFF. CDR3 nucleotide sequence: TGTGCCAGCAGGACAGGGAGCTCCTACAATGAGCAGTTCTTC.

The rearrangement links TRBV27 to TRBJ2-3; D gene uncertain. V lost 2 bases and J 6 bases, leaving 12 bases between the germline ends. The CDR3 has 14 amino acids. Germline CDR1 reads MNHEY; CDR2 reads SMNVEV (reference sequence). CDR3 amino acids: CASSLLKPLDTQYF. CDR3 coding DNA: TGTGCCAGCAGTTTACTTAAACCTCTGGATACGCAGTATTTT.

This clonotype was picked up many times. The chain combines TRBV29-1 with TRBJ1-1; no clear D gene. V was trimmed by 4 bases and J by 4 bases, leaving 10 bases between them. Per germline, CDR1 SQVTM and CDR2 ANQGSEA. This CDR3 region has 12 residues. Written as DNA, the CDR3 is TGCAGCGTTGTCAGAGGGTCCACTGAAGCTTTCTTT. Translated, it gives CSVVRGSTEAFF.

In DNA form, the CDR3 reads TGCGCCAGCAGCCAAGATCCGTTTAGCACCGAGCAGTACTTC. The encoded protein is CASSQDPFSTEQYF. J is TRBJ2-7 and V is TRBV4-3; D is unclear. Deletions cut 0 bases from V and 6 bases from J, with 12 bases between. Per germline, CDR1 LGHNA and CDR2 YSLEER. This CDR3 has 14 amino acids.

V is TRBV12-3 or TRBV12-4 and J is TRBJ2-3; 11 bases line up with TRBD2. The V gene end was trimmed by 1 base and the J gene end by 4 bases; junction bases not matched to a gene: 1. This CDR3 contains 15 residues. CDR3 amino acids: CASSLGGLAADTQYF. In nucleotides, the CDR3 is TGTGCCAGCAGTTTAGGGGGACTAGCGGCAGATACGCAGTATTTT.

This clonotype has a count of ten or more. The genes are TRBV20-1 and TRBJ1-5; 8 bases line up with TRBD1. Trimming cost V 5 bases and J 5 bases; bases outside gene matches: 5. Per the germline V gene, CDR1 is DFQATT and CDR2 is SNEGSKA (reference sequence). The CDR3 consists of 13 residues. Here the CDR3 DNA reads TGCAGTGCTCCAGGACAGGGCTATCAGCCCCAGCATTTT. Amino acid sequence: CSAPGQGYQPQHF.

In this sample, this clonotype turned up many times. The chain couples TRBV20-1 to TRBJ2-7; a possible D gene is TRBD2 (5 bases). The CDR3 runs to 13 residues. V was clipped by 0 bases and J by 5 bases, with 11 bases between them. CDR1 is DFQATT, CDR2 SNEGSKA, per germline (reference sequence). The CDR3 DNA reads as TGCAGTGCTAGAGATCCCGCCGGGGACGAGCAGTACTTC. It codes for CSARDPAGDEQYF.